Below, 4 T cell receptor beta chains from the same sample are listed, as sequenced in a study of T cell responses to AZD1222 COVID-19 vaccine. Using immunoSEQ multiplex PCR, the repertoire was profiled, and TCRdb retains in-frame clones only, with some absent. The sample consists of around 140,000 clones, 90% of them appearing once. Specimen: peripheral blood, collected on day 0 of AZD1222 vaccination. Receptors originate from an adult in good health.

This chain links TRBV5-6 with TRBJ1-4, with D perhaps matching TRBD1 (6 bases). This CDR3 spans 15 amino acids. Germline lookup yields CDR1 SGHDT and CDR2 YYEEEE. V lost 0 bases and J lost 3, with 9 bases in between. The CDR3 DNA reads TGTGCCAGCAGCTTGGGGACAGCCGCTAATGAAAAACTGTTTTTT. Protein sequence: CASSLGTAANEKLFF.

CDR3 in amino acids: CASSLAGGSNQPQHF. CDR3 DNA: TGTGCCAGCAGCTTGGCGGGGGGCAGCAATCAGCCCCAGCATTTT. V and J are TRBV5-6 and TRBJ1-5, with D perhaps TRBD1 (6 bases). The CDR3 is 15 residues long. Per the germline V gene, CDR1 is SGHDT and CDR2 is YYEEEE. The V and J ends lost 0 bases and 1 base respectively, with 8 bases between them.

This chain uses TRBV7-2 with TRBJ2-1; D uncertain. Germline lookup yields CDR1 SGHTA and CDR2 FQGNSA. This CDR3 is built from 13 residues. The V end lost 1 base, the J end lost 5 bases, and 6 bases lay between the germline ends. The CDR3 spells CASSLGPNNEQFF. The CDR3 bases are TGTGCCAGCAGCTTAGGGCCGAACAATGAGCAGTTCTTC.

This chain connects TRBV27 to TRBJ1-5; D not resolved. The CDR3 is 13 amino acids. Per germline, CDR1 MNHEY and CDR2 SMNVEV (reference sequence). The V gene lost 6 bases and the J gene lost 2 bases, with 8 bases spanning the gap. The CDR3 DNA sequence: TGTGCCAGCAGCCCGATAGGCAATCAGCCCCAGCATTTT. It encodes CASSPIGNQPQHF.